Listed here are 25 T cell receptor beta chains from one sample, sequenced in a study of cytomegalovirus exposure and HLA in healthy donors. Primers: 60 Vbeta forward and 13 Jbeta reverse. The data were produced by immunoSEQ multiplex PCR, yet TCRdb's version contains in-frame clones alone and is incomplete. Among 120,000 or so clones listed, 79% were seen once. Sequencing input: PBMCs. These receptors originate from a man between 18 and 35 years old in good health and CMV-seronegative.

This chain links TRBV19 with TRBJ1-1; D is ambiguous. Trimming cost V 4 bases and J 0 bases, with 15 bases left between them. The V gene's germline CDR1 is LNHDA and CDR2 SQIVND (reference sequence). CDR3 length: 16 residues. Written as DNA, the CDR3 is TGTGCCAGTAGTAGTGGGCAGTGGTTAATGAACACTGAAGCTTTCTTT. This sequence encodes CASSSGQWLMNTEAFF.

This chain connects TRBV18 to TRBJ1-3, with TRBD1 matching over 7 bases. The V gene end was trimmed by 4 bases and the J gene end by 4 bases; junction bases not matched to a gene: 4. This CDR3 is 14 amino acids long. Germline CDR1 and CDR2: KGHSH and LQKENI. The CDR3 region has the DNA TGTGCCAGCTCACAGGGGGCGCGAGGAAACACCATATATTTT. Translating it yields CASSQGARGNTIYF.

This clone appeared once. This chain connects TRBV30 to TRBJ1-1; D gene uncertain. With 0 bases removed from V and 1 base from J, the gap between germline ends came to 6 bases. Germline CDR1 GTSNPN, CDR2 SVGIG (reference sequence). The CDR3 has 13 residues. In DNA, the CDR3 is TGTGCCTGGAGTGTAATATCGAACACTGAAGCTTTCTTT. Protein: CAWSVISNTEAFF.

This clone has a handful of counts. The V gene is TRBV4-3, the J gene TRBJ2-1; 10 bases map to TRBD2. J was trimmed by 2 bases and V by 1 base; bases with no gene match: 5. Germline V gene sequence: CDR1 LGHNA, CDR2 YSLEER. This CDR3 has 17 residues. The CDR3 loop is CASSQALAGDPYNEQFF. The CDR3 DNA follows: TGCGCCAGCAGCCAAGCGCTAGCGGGAGATCCCTACAATGAGCAGTTCTTC.

V gene TRBV19 combines with J gene TRBJ2-1, with 11 bases lining up with TRBD2. Unmatched junction bases numbered 7, after V lost 4 bases and J lost 8 bases. This CDR3 has 15 amino acids. Germline CDR1 reads LNHDA; CDR2 reads SQIVND (reference sequence). CDR3: CASSTLLAGGHEQFF. CDR3 sequence (DNA): TGTGCCAGTAGTACCCTCCTAGCGGGAGGCCATGAGCAGTTCTTC.

The chain recombines TRBV28 with TRBJ2-7; 7 positions match TRBD1. The CDR3 length is 14 residues. The V and J ends lost 6 bases and 7 bases, in that order; junction bases with no gene match: 12. The germline V gene has CDR1 MDHEN and CDR2 SYDVKM. CDR3 bases: TGTGCCAGCAGCTTCCAAGGGGGCCGCAGGGAGCAGTACTTC. Protein sequence: CASSFQGGRREQYF.

This clone has a single count. The genes are TRBV7-8 and TRBJ1-1; 7 positions match TRBD1. The junction had 3 bases not matched to a gene; V was cut back by 1 base and J by 1 base. The CDR3 length is 15 residues. The V gene's germline CDR1 is SGHVS and CDR2 FQNEAQ. CDR3: CASSLGTGKNTEAFF. The CDR3 DNA is TGTGCCAGCAGCTTAGGGACAGGCAAGAACACTGAAGCTTTCTTT.

The V call is TRBV7-9, the J call TRBJ2-1; TRBD2 matches 12 bases. The length of the CDR3 is 16 residues. Germline lookup yields CDR1 SEHNR and CDR2 FQNEAQ (reference sequence). J gave up 7 bases and V 3 bases, and 7 bases lay outside the gene matches. CDR3 region: CASSLTSGRTLNEQFF. CDR3 coding DNA: TGTGCCAGCAGCTTGACTAGCGGGAGAACGTTGAATGAGCAGTTCTTC.

V usage is TRBV7-9 and J usage is TRBJ1-4, with D tentatively TRBD1 (5 bases). Germline V CDR1 and CDR2: SEHNR, FQNEAQ (reference sequence). This CDR3 region has 16 residues. Trimming cost V 5 bases and J 3 bases, with 16 bases left between them. CDR3 sequence reads: CASSPTLGHANEKLFF. CDR3 DNA: TGTGCCAGCAGCCCCACCTTGGGGCATGCTAATGAAAAACTGTTTTTT.

The chain is built from TRBV5-1 and TRBJ2-5; 8 positions agree with TRBD2. The CDR3 is 15 amino acids. Trimming took 0 bases from V and 4 from J; bases not matched to a gene: 5. The germline V gene has CDR1 SGHRS and CDR2 YFSETQ. The CDR3 loop is CASSLGLASPETQYF. DNA of the CDR3: TGCGCCAGCAGCTTGGGACTAGCGAGTCCAGAGACCCAGTACTTC.

The V and J genes are TRBV2 and TRBJ1-1; no clear D gene. Germline CDR1 reads SNHLY; CDR2 reads FYNNEI. This CDR3 contains 15 residues. Trimming shortened V by 5 bases and J by 3 bases, and 16 bases separated the two germline ends. This CDR3 is CASSTYWVRDTEAFF. In nucleotides, the CDR3 is TGTGCCAGCAGTACCTATTGGGTTCGGGACACTGAAGCTTTCTTT.

The chain is built from TRBV5-6 and TRBJ2-7; 9 bases agree with TRBD2. J gave up 6 bases and V 4 bases, and 8 bases lay outside the gene matches. The CDR3 extends over 14 amino acids. CDR1 is SGHDT and CDR2 is YYEEEE in the germline V gene. The CDR3, as DNA: TGTGCCAGCAGCCCGGGGCTAGCGGGACTCGAGCAGTACTTC. This encodes CASSPGLAGLEQYF. Complete variable domain (other parts from reference TRBV5-6 and TRBJ2-7): DAGVTQSPTHLIKTRGQQVTLRCSPKSGHDTVSWYQQALGQGPQFIFQYYEEEERQRGNFPDRFSGHQFPNYSSELNVNALLLGDSALYLCASSPGLAGLEQYFGPGTRLTVT.

The DNA of the CDR3 is TGTGCCAGCAGCGGACAGGCATCCTACGAGCAGTACTTC. It yields the protein CASSGQASYEQYF. The V call is TRBV7-9, the J call TRBJ2-7; 7 nucleotides match TRBD1. V shed 5 bases and J 1 base; nucleotides not matched to a gene: 2. This CDR3 contains 13 residues. CDR1 and CDR2 (germline): SEHNR, FQNEAQ (reference sequence).

The rearrangement links TRBV9 to TRBJ2-7, with 7 bases identical to TRBD2. This CDR3 spans 14 amino acids. V shed 0 bases, J shed 3 bases, and the junction held 3 bases outside the gene matches. Germline CDR1 reads SGDLS; CDR2 reads YYNGEE. Here the CDR3 reads CASSVGERGYEQYF. In DNA, the CDR3 is TGTGCCAGCAGCGTAGGGGAGCGGGGCTACGAGCAGTACTTC.

The rearrangement links TRBV11-2 to TRBJ1-1; TRBD1 aligns across 10 bases. With V trimmed by 0 bases and J by 6 bases, 7 bases remained unmatched. CDR3 length: 16 residues. From germline, CDR1 is SGHAT and CDR2 FQNNGV. CDR3 region: CASSLDRGGTGAEAFF. CDR3 sequence (DNA): TGTGCCAGCAGCTTAGATCGAGGTGGGACAGGGGCTGAAGCTTTCTTT. Complete variable domain (other parts from reference TRBV11-2 and TRBJ1-1): EAGVAQSPRYKIIEKRQSVAFWCNPISGHATLYWYQQILGQGPKLLIQFQNNGVVDDSQLPKDRFSAERLKGVDSTLKIQPAKLEDSAVYLCASSLDRGGTGAEAFFGQGTRLTVV.

The CDR3 sequence: CASSTRTGTGGNTIYF. The CDR3 DNA reads TGTGCCAGCAGCACCCGCACCGGGACAGGGGGAAACACCATATATTTT. V usage is TRBV9 and J usage is TRBJ1-3; TRBD1 matches 9 bases. CDR3 length equals 16 residues. Germline CDR1 and CDR2: SGDLS and YYNGEE. Germline trimming cut 4 bases from V and 4 bases from J; bases unmatched to any gene: 9. Filled out from reference TRBV9 and TRBJ1-3, the complete variable domain reads DSGVTQTPKHLITATGQRVTLRCSPRSGDLSVYWYQQSLDQGLQFLIQYYNGEERAKGNILERFSAQQFPDLHSELNLSSLELGDSALYFCASSTRTGTGGNTIYFGEGSWLTVV.

The chain joins TRBV5-4 to TRBJ2-2; maybe TRBD1 (5 bases). Germline loops: CDR1 SGHNT, CDR2 YYREEE (reference sequence). Trimming cost V 4 bases and J 4 bases, with 14 bases left between them. The CDR3 length is 15 residues. The chain's CDR3 is CASSLGAPGTGELFF. DNA for the CDR3: TGTGCCAGCAGCCTTGGGGCGCCGGGCACCGGGGAGCTGTTTTTT.

The J gene is TRBJ1-5, the V gene TRBV6-5; no firm D call. The germline CDR1 and CDR2 sequences are MNHEY and SVGAGI. The V gene lost 5 bases and the J gene lost 6 bases, with 14 bases spanning the gap. The CDR3 totals 14 residues. The CDR3 nucleotides read TGTGCCAGCAGTAATCCAGCGTCGCGTCAGCCCCAGCATTTT. Protein: CASSNPASRQPQHF.

V usage is TRBV7-3 and J usage is TRBJ2-7, with D possibly TRBD1 on 7 matching bases. Germline V CDR1 and CDR2: SGHTA, FQGTGA. The V and J ends lost 1 base and 5 bases respectively, with 12 bases between them. This CDR3 contains 14 residues. The CDR3 protein is CASSLNGGGDEQYF. The CDR3 DNA sequence: TGTGCCAGCAGCTTAAATGGAGGGGGCGACGAGCAGTACTTC. Supplemented by reference TRBV7-3 and TRBJ2-7, the full variable domain reads GAGVSQTPSNKVTEKGKYVELRCDPISGHTALYWYRQSLGQGPEFLIYFQGTGAADDSGLPNDRFFAVRPEGSVSTLKIQRTERGDSAVYLCASSLNGGGDEQYFGPGTRLTVT.

The chain carries TRBV6-6 and TRBJ2-1; TRBD1 matches at 12 bases. CDR3 length equals 15 residues. The junction had 7 bases not matched to a gene; V was cut back by 6 bases and J by 7 bases. Germline lookup yields CDR1 MNHNY and CDR2 SVGAGI (reference sequence). The chain's CDR3 is CASRREGQGANEQFF. CDR3 DNA: TGTGCCAGCAGGCGGGAGGGACAGGGGGCGAATGAGCAGTTCTTC.

The rearrangement joins TRBV10-3 to TRBJ2-7, with D possibly TRBD1 on 5 matching bases. Looked up from germline, CDR1 is ENHRY and CDR2 is SYGVKD. Trimming left V 2 bases short and J 6 bases short, with 14 bases between. The CDR3 is 14 amino acids. DNA for the CDR3: TGTGCCATCAGTGAGGGCCTTTCAGGGTGCGAGCAGTACTTC. It specifies CAISEGLSGCEQYF.

The chain combines TRBV4-2 with TRBJ2-1, with a possible D match to TRBD1 (5 bases). The ends were cut back, 2 bases at V and 5 bases at J, with 19 bases in the middle. The CDR3 consists of 17 residues. Germline CDR1 reads LGHNA; CDR2 reads YNFKEQ. This CDR3 is CASSQNSWGRTHNEQFF. The CDR3 nucleotides read TGTGCCAGCAGCCAAAATTCCTGGGGCCGGACCCACAATGAGCAGTTCTTC.

The chain employs TRBV19 and TRBJ1-2; maybe TRBD1 (5 bases). Trimming pared 7 bases from V and 6 bases from J, leaving 15 bases between. The CDR3 length is 13 residues. Per germline, CDR1 LNHDA and CDR2 SQIVND (reference sequence). CDR3 nucleotides: TGTGCCAGTAACTCGGCAGGGATTAATGGCTACACCTTC. This gives the protein CASNSAGINGYTF.

V and J are TRBV4-1 and TRBJ2-2; 8 bases align to TRBD2. CDR3 length equals 22 residues. Germline CDR1 is MGHRA and CDR2 is YSYEKL. Unmatched junction bases numbered 23, after V lost 1 base and J lost 4 bases. The CDR3 loop reads CASSQVSLRGRSLGGGTGELFF. For the CDR3, the DNA is TGCGCCAGCAGCCAAGTATCCCTACGCGGGAGGTCTTTAGGGGGGGGCACCGGGGAGCTGTTTTTT.

The CDR3 reads CASREGSGDEQFF. The CDR3 DNA follows: TGTGCCAGCAGGGAGGGTAGCGGAGATGAGCAGTTCTTC. The chain uses TRBV7-2 and TRBJ2-1; D possibly corresponds to TRBD2 (6 bases). The CDR3 totals 13 residues. CDR1 is SGHTA, CDR2 FQGNSA, per germline. Trimming removed 6 bases from V and 8 bases from J, with 14 bases in between.